Listed below are T cell receptor beta chains from one sample, sequenced in a study of CD8 T cells in ankylosing spondylitis. MiXCR was run by TCRdb on the 5' RACE reads, yielding one entry per CDR3 protein. The sample carries some 840,000 distinct CDR3 sequences, 12% recorded once. Specimen: blood, either unsorted or a sorted T cell fraction (not recorded which). These TCRs come from a male donor with ankylosing spondylitis. Each CDR3 is given with its conserved first and last residue. The order of the fields is CDR3 protein, V gene.

CDR3aa: CASSRGPINSPLHF
v_gene: TRBV9

CDR3aa: CASSLYGGPAYEQYF
v_gene: TRBV7-2

CDR3aa: CSVVRGDYGYTF
v_gene: TRBV29-1

CDR3aa: CASSRRVQRNTEAFF
v_gene: TRBV4-3

CDR3aa: CASSYSAVHEQFF
v_gene: TRBV6-6

CDR3aa: CASTTRRGYEQYF
v_gene: TRBV6-2/TRBV6-3

CDR3aa: CASSYVAGEYEQYF
v_gene: TRBV7-2

CDR3aa: CASSVGSVGNTIYF
v_gene: TRBV9

CDR3aa: CSARKDKETQYF
v_gene: TRBV20-1

CDR3aa: CASRSDRDGGQHF
v_gene: TRBV12-3/TRBV12-4

CDR3aa: CASGALRGSSYNSPLHF
v_gene: TRBV4-3

CDR3aa: CASSSLEPRKAFF
v_gene: TRBV27

CDR3aa: CASSLGGSGRSEQYF
v_gene: TRBV7-2